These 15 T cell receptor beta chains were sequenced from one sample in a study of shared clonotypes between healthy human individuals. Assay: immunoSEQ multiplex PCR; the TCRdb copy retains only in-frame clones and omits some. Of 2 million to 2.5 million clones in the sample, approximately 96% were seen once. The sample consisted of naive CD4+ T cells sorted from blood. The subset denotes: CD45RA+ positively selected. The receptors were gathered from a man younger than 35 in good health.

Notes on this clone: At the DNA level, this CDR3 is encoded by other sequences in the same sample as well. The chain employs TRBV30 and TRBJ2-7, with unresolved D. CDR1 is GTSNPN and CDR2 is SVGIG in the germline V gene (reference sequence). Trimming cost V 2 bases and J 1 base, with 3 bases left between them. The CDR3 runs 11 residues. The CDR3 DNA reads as TGTGCCTGGAGTTCTTCCTACGAGCAGTACTTC. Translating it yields CAWSSSYEQYF.

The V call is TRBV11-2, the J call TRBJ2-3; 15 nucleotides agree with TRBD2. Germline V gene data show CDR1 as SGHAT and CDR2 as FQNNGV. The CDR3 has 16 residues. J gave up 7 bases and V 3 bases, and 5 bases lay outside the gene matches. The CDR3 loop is CASSFAGTSGGYTQYF. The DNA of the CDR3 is TGTGCCAGCAGCTTTGCAGGGACTAGCGGGGGGTATACGCAGTATTTT.

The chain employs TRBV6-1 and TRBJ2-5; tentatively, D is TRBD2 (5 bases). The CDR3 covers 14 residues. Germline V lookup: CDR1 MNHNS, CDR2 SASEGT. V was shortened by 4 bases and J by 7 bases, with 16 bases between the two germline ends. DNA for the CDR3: TGTGCCAGCAGTGGAATCAGCGGCTCGGGGACCCAGTACTTC. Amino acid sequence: CASSGISGSGTQYF.

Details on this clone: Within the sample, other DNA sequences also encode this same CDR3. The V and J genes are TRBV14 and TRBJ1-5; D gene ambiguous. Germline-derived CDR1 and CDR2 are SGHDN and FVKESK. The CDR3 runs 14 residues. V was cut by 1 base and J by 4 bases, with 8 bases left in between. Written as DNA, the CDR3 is TGTGCCAGCAGCCAAGCTGGAGCTAATCAGCCCCAGCATTTT. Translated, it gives CASSQAGANQPQHF.

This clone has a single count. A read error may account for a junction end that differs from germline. In DNA form, the CDR3 reads TGTGCCAGCAGCTTAGGCGGGGGGACTTTGGATTTT. The encoded protein is CASSLGGGTLDF. This rearrangement joins TRBV7-2 to TRBJ2-3; 8 bases are shared with TRBD2. This CDR3 contains 12 residues. CDR1 SGHTA and CDR2 FQGNSA come from the germline V gene.

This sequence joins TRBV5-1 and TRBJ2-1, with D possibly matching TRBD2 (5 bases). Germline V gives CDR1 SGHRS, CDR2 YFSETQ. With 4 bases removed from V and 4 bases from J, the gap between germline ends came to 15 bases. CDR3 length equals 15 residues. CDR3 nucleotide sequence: TGCGCCAGCAGCCTCTTGGCGGAGGCTTACAATGAGCAGTTCTTC. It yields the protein CASSLLAEAYNEQFF.

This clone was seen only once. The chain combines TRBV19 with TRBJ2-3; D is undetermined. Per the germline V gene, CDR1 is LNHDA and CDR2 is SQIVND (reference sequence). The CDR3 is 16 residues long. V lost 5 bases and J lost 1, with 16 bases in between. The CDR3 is CASSPPSLFGTDTQYF. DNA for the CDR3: TGTGCCAGTAGTCCTCCTAGTTTATTCGGCACAGATACGCAGTATTTT.

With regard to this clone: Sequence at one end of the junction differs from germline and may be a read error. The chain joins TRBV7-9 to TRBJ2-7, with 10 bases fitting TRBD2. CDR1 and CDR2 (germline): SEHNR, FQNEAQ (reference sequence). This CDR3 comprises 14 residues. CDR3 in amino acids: CASSLAGVVYEQYF. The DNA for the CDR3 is TGTGCCAGCAGCCTAGCGGGAGTTGTATACGAGCAGTACTTC.

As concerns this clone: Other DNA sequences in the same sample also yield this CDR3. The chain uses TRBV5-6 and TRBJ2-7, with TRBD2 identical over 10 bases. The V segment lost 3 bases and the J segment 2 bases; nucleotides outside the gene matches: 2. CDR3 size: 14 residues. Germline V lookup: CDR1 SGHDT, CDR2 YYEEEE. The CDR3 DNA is TGTGCCAGCAGCTCCGGACTAGCGGCCTACGAGCAGTACTTC. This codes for CASSSGLAAYEQYF. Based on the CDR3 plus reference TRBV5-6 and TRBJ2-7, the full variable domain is DAGVTQSPTHLIKTRGQQVTLRCSPKSGHDTVSWYQQALGQGPQFIFQYYEEEERQRGNFPDRFSGHQFPNYSSELNVNALLLGDSALYLCASSSGLAAYEQYFGPGTRLTVT.

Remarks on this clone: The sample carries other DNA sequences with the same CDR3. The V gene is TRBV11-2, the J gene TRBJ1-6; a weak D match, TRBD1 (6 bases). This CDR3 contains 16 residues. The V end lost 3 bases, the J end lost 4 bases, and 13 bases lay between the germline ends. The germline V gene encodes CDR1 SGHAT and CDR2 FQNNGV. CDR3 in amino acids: CASSFTDSLYNSPLHF. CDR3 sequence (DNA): TGTGCCAGCAGCTTTACGGACAGTTTATATAATTCACCCCTCCACTTT.

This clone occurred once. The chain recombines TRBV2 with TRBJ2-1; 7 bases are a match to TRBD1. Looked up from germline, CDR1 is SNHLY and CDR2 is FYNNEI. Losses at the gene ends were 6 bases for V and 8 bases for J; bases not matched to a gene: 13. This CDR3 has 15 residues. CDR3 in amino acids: CASSLGQVFNHEQFF. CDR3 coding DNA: TGTGCCAGCAGCTTAGGACAGGTATTTAACCATGAGCAGTTCTTC.

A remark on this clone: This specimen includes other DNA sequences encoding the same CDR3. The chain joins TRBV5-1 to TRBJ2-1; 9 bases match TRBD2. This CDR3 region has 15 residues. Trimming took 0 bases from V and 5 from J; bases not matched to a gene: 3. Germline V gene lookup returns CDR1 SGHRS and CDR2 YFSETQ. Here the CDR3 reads CASSLALAGDNEQFF. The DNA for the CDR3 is TGCGCCAGCAGCTTGGCATTAGCGGGAGACAATGAGCAGTTCTTC.

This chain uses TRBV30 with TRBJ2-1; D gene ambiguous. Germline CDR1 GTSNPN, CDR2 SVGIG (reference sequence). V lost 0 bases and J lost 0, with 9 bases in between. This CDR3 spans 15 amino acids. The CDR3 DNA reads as TGTGCCTGGAGTGTTCTTACACCCTCCTACAATGAGCAGTTCTTC. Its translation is CAWSVLTPSYNEQFF.

The CDR3 coding sequence is TGTGCCACCAGCAGACAACCAGGGACAGACTATTATAGCAATCAGCCCCAGCATTTT. It encodes CATSRQPGTDYYSNQPQHF. J is TRBJ1-5 and V is TRBV15; TRBD1 matches at 7 bases. The CDR3 covers 19 residues. Germline V CDR1 and CDR2: LNHNV, YYDKDF (reference sequence). The V segment lost 2 bases and the J segment 0 bases; nucleotides outside the gene matches: 13.

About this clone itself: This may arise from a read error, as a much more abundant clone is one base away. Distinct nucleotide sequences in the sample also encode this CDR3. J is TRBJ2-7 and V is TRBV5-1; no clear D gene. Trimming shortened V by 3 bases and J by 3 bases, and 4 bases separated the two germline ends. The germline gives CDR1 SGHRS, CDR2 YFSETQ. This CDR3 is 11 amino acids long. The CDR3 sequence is CASSSYYEQYF. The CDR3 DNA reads TGCGCCAGCAGCTCCTACTACGAGCAGTACTTC.